This T cell receptor beta chain was obtained from a study of response to subunit inactivated influenza vaccine. Germline loops: CDR1 SGHTA, CDR2 FQGNSA. The ends lost 1 base at V and 4 bases at J; junction bases unmatched: 7. The CDR3 covers 16 residues. This clonotype was recorded a few times. Its antigen remains unknown. Study-wide findings and caveats: Researchers suggested that each seasonal influenza vaccination recruits few new T cells.

A single record per CDR3 protein comes from TCRdb applying MiXCR to the RT-PCR reads. The repertoire consists of some 200,000 distinct CDR3 sequences, with approximately 12% occurring once and the leading ten covering over 25%. These data were also filed under a second study, of T cells expressing NK-cell markers. That study reports: UMIs were included in TCR beta cDNA generated by 5'RACE template switching. Sorted CD3+CD56-NKG2C+, CD3+CD56+NKG2C+ and CD3+CD56+NKG2C- T cells supplied the TCR beta repertoires. Similarly, these clonotypes led the CD3+CD56-NKG2C+ fraction as well in several donors. HCMV specificity of the expanded NKG2C+ T cell clones stayed unclear.

This TCR came from a man in his fifties or sixties who received an inactivated influenza vaccine. The input for sequencing was CD8+ T cells sorted from PBMCs, taken approximately 12 days after vaccination. V gene TRBV7-2 combines with J gene TRBJ2-7; 10 nucleotides agree with TRBD2. This CDR3 is CASSLVSGRVFYEQYF. The CDR3 nucleotides are TGTGCCAGCAGCTTAGTAAGCGGGAGGGTTTTTTACGAGCAGTACTTC.